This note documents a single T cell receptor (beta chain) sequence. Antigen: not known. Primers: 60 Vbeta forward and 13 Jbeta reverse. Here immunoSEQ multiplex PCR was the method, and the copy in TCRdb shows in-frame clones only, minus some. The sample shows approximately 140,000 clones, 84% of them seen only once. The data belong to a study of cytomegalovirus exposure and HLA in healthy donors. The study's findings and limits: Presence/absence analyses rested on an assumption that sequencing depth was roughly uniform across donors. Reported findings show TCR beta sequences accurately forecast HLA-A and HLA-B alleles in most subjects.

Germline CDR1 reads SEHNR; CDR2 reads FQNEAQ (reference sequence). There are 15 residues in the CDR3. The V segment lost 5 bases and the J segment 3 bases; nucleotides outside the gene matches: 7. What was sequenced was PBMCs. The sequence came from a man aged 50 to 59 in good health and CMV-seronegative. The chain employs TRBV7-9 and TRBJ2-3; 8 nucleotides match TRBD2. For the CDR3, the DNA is TGTGCCAGCAGCGTGGGCAGCGGGGGTACAGATACGCAGTATTTT. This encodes CASSVGSGGTDTQYF.